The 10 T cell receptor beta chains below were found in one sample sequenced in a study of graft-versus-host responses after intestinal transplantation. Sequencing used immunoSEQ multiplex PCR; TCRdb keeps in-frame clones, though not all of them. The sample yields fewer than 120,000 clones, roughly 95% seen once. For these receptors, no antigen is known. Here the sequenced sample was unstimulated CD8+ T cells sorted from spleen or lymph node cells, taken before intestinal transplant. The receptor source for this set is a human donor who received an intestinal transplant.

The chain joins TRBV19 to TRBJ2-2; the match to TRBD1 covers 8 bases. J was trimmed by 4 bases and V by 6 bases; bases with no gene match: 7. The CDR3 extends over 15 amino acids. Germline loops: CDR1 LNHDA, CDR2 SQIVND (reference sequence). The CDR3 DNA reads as TGTGCCAGTAGCCCGGACAGGGTGTTCACCGGGGAGCTGTTTTTT. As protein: CASSPDRVFTGELFF.

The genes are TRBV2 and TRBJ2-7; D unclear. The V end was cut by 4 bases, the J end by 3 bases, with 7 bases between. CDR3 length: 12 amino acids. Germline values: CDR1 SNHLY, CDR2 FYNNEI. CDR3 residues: CASSGHGYEQYF. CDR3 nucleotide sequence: TGTGCCAGCAGTGGTCACGGCTACGAGCAGTACTTC.

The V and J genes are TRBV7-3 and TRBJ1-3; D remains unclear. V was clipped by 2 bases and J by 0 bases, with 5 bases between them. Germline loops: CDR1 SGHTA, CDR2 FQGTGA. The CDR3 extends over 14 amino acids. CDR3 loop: CASSLGNSGNTIYF. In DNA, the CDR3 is TGTGCCAGCAGCTTAGGGAACTCTGGAAACACCATATATTTT.

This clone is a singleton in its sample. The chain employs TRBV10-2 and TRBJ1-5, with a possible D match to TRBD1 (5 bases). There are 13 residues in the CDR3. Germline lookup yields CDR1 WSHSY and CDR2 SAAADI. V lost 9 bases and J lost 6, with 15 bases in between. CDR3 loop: CASQTNGGQPQHF. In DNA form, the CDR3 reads TGCGCCAGTCAGACAAACGGGGGTCAGCCCCAGCATTTT.

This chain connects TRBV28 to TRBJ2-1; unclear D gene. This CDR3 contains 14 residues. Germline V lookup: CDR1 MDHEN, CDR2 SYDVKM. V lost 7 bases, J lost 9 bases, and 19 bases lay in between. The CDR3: CASTAVGSNAEQFF. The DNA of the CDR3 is TGTGCCAGCACGGCGGTTGGGTCTAACGCTGAGCAGTTCTTC.

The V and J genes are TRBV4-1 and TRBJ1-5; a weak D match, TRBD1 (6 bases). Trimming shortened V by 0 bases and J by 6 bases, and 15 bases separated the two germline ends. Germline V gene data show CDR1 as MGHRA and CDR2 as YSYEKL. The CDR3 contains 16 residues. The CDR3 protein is CASSQESPGAGQPQHF. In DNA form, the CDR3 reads TGCGCCAGCAGCCAAGAATCGCCAGGGGCAGGTCAGCCCCAGCATTTT.

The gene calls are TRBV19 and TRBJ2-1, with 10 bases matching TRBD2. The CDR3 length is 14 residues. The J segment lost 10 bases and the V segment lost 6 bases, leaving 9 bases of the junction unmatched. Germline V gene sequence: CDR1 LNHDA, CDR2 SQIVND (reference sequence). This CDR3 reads CASSKVLAGIEQFF. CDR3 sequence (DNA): TGTGCCAGTAGCAAGGTACTAGCGGGGATCGAGCAGTTCTTC.

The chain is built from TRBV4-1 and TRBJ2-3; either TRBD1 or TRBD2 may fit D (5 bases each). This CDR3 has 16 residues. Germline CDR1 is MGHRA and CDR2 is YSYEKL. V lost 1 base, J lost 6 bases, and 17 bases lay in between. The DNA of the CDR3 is TGCGCCAGCAGCCAAGTTTGGGGGTTGGAGCAGGATACGCAGTATTTT. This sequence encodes CASSQVWGLEQDTQYF.

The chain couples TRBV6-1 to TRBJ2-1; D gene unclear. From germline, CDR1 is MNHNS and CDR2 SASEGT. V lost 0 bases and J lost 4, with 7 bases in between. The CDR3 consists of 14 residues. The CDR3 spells CASSEARLYNEQFF. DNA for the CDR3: TGTGCCAGCAGTGAAGCGCGCCTGTACAATGAGCAGTTCTTC.

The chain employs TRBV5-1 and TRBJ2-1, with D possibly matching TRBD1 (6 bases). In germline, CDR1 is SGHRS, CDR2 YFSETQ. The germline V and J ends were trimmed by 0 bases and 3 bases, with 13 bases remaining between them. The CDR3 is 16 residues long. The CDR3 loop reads CASSLEPGEYYNEQFF. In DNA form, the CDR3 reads TGCGCCAGCAGCTTGGAGCCAGGGGAATACTACAATGAGCAGTTCTTC.